This T cell receptor beta chain came from a study of T cells in localized non-small cell lung cancer (TCRdb year 2020). About the full investigation: The study analyzed T cell repertoires of under 250 early-stage NSCLC patients, comparing tumors and uninvolved tumor-adjacent lungs. The cohort consisted of roughly 240 treatment-naive NSCLC patients whose localized lung tumors had been resected. NSCLC patients had a mean age of approximately 72 years, and around 140 were male and around 99 female.

TCR beta CDR3 regions were sequenced from DNA using the immunoSEQ Assay. The original pipeline was this. To compute T cell density, TCR beta template counts were normalized to usable DNA, which was estimated by amplifying housekeeping genes. Richness was estimated with the preseqR package, extrapolating to 400,000 templates for PBMC samples and 120,000 templates for tissue samples. Clonality was taken to be one minus Pielou's evenness. Differential abundance testing on productive amino-acid clonotypes, with a minimum total count of 5 and an alpha of 0.1, was used to identify tissue-enriched TCRs. The Jaccard Index and the Morisita Overlap Index were used to measure repertoire overlap between compartments. GLIPH grouped TCR beta CDR3s together with public tetramer-defined viral CDR3s, and a viral motif had to include at least three viral sequences and show V-gene enrichment. Not all clones reach the TCRdb copy of this immuneACCESS table, which keeps in-frame sequences only. Checked studies attribute under half of the gap to unresolved V genes and leave the rest unexplained. The V and J calls and clone size come from that table; D and trimming were worked out from the DNA. The sample has tens of thousands of clones on record, 93% of them singletons. The ten largest make up roughly 8.2% of the sample.

At diagnosis, tumor, uninvolved tumor-adjacent lung and peripheral blood were collected and then preserved as a mix of FFPE and fresh-frozen material. Blood samples were analyzed as peripheral blood mononuclear cells for TCR repertoire profiling. Broad study findings and their caveats: Since the design was exploratory, TCR variables were selected using unadjusted p-values with no false-discovery rate correction. A median of approximately 62 of the top 100 tumor clones turned up in the paired uninvolved adjacent lung, and under 30 of those clones also ranked among the top 100 of that same adjacent lung. Multi-region tumor sequencing was not performed, so intratumor heterogeneity could not be excluded. The highest T cell clonality was observed in uninvolved tumor-adjacent lung, where clonality exceeded that of tumor, suggesting that antigenic responses were more focused in uninvolved tumor-adjacent lung. Longer overall survival was associated with higher T cell density in blood, whereas shorter survival was associated with higher clonality in adjacent lung.

CDR1 and CDR2 are read off the germline V gene as ENHRY and SYGVKD. Trimming costs V 0 bases and J 7 bases, and their ends lie 9 bases apart. The CDR3 spans 14 residues, from the cysteine through the phenylalanine. The entry retains the CDR3 DNA only, 42 bases that are in frame from base 1. Worth noting for this clone: The specificity of this receptor is unknown. No per-base quality is available; no much larger clone lies one base away.

Sequenced material: peripheral blood, taken before any cancer treatment. The chain is made from TRBV10-3 and TRBJ1-4, and perhaps TRBD1 as D gene, on 6 matching bases. The sequence came from a female donor older than 55 with stage I lung adenocarcinoma. The DNA sequence is as follows: TGTGCCATCAGTGAGTCGCGGACAGTTGAAAAACTGTTTTTT. This encodes CAISESRTVEKLFF.